The rows below give T cell receptor beta chains drawn from one sample of a study of metastatic and nonmetastatic thyroid tumors. TCRdb redid the clone calls on the PCR reads using MiXCR. This table holds about 40,000 clones, approximately 12% found once. Material for sequencing was blood. The receptors here all came from a female donor with papillary thyroid cancer or a benign thyroid nodule (not recorded which). Some clones in this sample may be carry-over from other donors' samples. Each CDR3 is given with its conserved first and last residue. D genes are given only for firm matches. Rows may omit the clone size; those that give it use once, few, many or a size class.

>TRBV5-1|TRBJ2-1|many|-
CASSSGAGGYNEQFF
TGCGCCAGCAGCTCAGGGGCGGGTGGCTACAATGAGCAGTTCTTC
>TRBV4-2|TRBJ2-2|-|-
CASSQGMGGGELFF
TGTGCCAGCAGCCAAGGGATGGGGGGCGGGGAGCTGTTTTTT
>TRBV7-6|TRBJ1-1|many|-
CASSLSQKTEAFF
TGTGCCAGCAGCTTGAGCCAGAAGACTGAAGCTTTCTTT
>TRBV5-1|TRBJ2-7|many|-
CASRPTGTTVSYEQYF
TGCGCCAGCAGACCAACCGGGACAACCGTGTCCTACGAGCAGTACTTC
>TRBV9|TRBJ1-4|many|TRBD1
CASSGQGATNEKLFF
TGTGCCAGCAGCGGACAGGGGGCAACTAATGAAAAACTGTTTTTT
>TRBV20-1|TRBJ2-1|many|TRBD2
CSARDSFGRGNEQFF
TGCAGTGCTAGAGATTCGTTCGGGAGGGGGAATGAGCAGTTCTTC
>TRBV4-1|TRBJ2-7|many|-
CASSQVPIPGEQYF
TGCGCCAGCAGCCAAGTTCCTATACCGGGGGAGCAGTACTTC
>TRBV6-6|TRBJ2-3|many|-
CASSYRGLVDTQYF
TGTGCCAGCAGTTACAGGGGACTCGTTGATACGCAGTATTTT
>TRBV7-3|TRBJ2-3|many|-
CASSRDRRGTQYF
TGTGCCAGCAGCCGGGACCGACGGGGTACGCAGTATTTT
>TRBV12-5|TRBJ2-7|many|TRBD2
CASDTIVGGGYEQYF
TGTGCTAGTGACACCATCGTGGGCGGGGGATACGAGCAGTACTTC
>TRBV6-5|TRBJ2-7|many|TRBD2
CASSYQVAGGPEQYF
TGTGCCAGCAGTTACCAGGTAGCGGGAGGGCCCGAGCAGTACTTC
>TRBV7-3|TRBJ2-7|many|-
CASSPRGKREQYF
TGTGCCAGCAGCCCCCGAGGGAAAAGGGAGCAGTACTTC
>TRBV5-1|TRBJ1-4|many|-
CASSLVRGSNEKLFF
TGCGCCAGCAGCTTAGTAAGGGGCTCTAATGAAAAACTGTTTTTT
>TRBV28|TRBJ1-5|many|TRBD1
CASSFQLQDRVNQPQHF
TGTGCCAGCAGTTTCCAACTACAAGACAGGGTCAATCAGCCCCAGCATTTT
>TRBV20-1|TRBJ2-2|many|TRBD2
CSARRIAGASGELFF
TGCAGTGCTAGACGAATAGCGGGAGCGTCGGGGGAGCTGTTTTTT
>TRBV28|TRBJ1-1|many|-
CASSPGRPMNTEAFF
TGTGCCAGCAGTCCAGGACGGCCCATGAACACTGAAGCTTTCTTT
>TRBV12-3/TRBV12-4|TRBJ2-7|many|TRBD1
CASSFGTGPSYEQYF
TGTGCCAGCAGTTTTGGGACAGGGCCCTCCTACGAGCAGTACTTC
>TRBV5-1|TRBJ1-2|many|-
CASSLEGDYGYTF
TGCGCCAGCAGCTTGGAGGGGGACTATGGCTACACCTTC
>TRBV20-1|TRBJ2-7|many|TRBD1
CSARSRGSYEQYF
TGCAGTGCTAGGAGCAGGGGGTCCTACGAGCAGTACTTC
>TRBV5-4|TRBJ1-3|many|TRBD1
CASSLTGGAPGNTIYF
TGTGCCAGCAGCCTGACAGGGGGCGCCCCTGGAAACACCATATATTTT
>TRBV5-6|TRBJ2-1|-|-
CASSLELNEQFF
TGTGCCAGCAGCTTAGAACTGAATGAGCAGTTCTTC
>TRBV29-1|TRBJ2-3|many|TRBD2
CSARPGTSLDTQYF
TGCAGCGCCCGTCCCGGGACTAGCTTAGATACGCAGTATTTT
>TRBV2|TRBJ2-5|many|-
CASVTGEETQYF
TGTGCCAGCGTTACGGGAGAAGAGACCCAGTACTTC
>TRBV6-1|TRBJ1-1|few|TRBD1
CAIRGAGGVTEAFF
TGTGCCATCCGTGGCGCAGGGGGCGTCACTGAAGCTTTCTTT
>TRBV14|TRBJ1-1|many|-
CASGPFGQLGTEAFF
TGTGCCAGCGGTCCGTTTGGGCAGCTCGGGACTGAAGCTTTCTTT
>TRBV6-2/TRBV6-3|TRBJ1-5|-|TRBD1
CASSWTGESNQPQHF
TGTGCCAGCAGCTGGACAGGGGAGTCCAATCAGCCCCAGCATTTT
>TRBV6-6|TRBJ1-5|-|-
CASSYGPDQPQHF
TGTGCCAGCAGTTACGGTCCGGATCAGCCCCAGCATTTT
>TRBV4-1|TRBJ1-2|many|-
CASSPGVGYTF
TGCGCCAGCAGCCCAGGGGTTGGCTACACCTTC
>TRBV5-1|TRBJ1-1|many|-
CASSFTGPAATEAFF
TGCGCCAGCAGCTTTACAGGCCCCGCGGCCACTGAAGCTTTCTTT
>TRBV19|TRBJ2-5|many|-
CASSKGGGETQYF
TGTGCCAGTAGTAAGGGCGGGGGCGAGACCCAGTACTTC
>TRBV7-3|TRBJ2-5|-|-
CASSLGVESQYF
TGTGCCAGCAGCTTAGGAGTAGAGTCCCAGTACTTC
>TRBV5-6|TRBJ2-1|-|-
CASSTNREEFF
TGTGCCAGCAGCACAAACAGGGAGGAGTTCTTC
>TRBV28|TRBJ1-5|many|-
CASSSTSNQPQHF
TGTGCCAGCAGTTCGACCAGCAATCAGCCCCAGCATTTT
>TRBV7-3|TRBJ2-7|once|TRBD1
CASSLTGLGSYERYF
TGTGCCAGCAGTTTGACAGGGTTGGGAAGTTACGAGCGGTACTTC
>TRBV6-2/TRBV6-3|TRBJ2-3|few|TRBD1
CASSLDRDGTDTQYF
TGTGCCAGCAGCCTCGACAGGGACGGGACAGATACGCAGTATTTT
>TRBV3-1|TRBJ1-1|many|-
CASTRNSQGGGSSGPFF
TGTGCCAGCACACGTAACAGCCAAGGAGGAGGTAGCTCCGGTCCTTTCTTT
>TRBV20-1|TRBJ2-4|many|-
CSANLVLAKNIQYF
TGCAGTGCTAACTTAGTACTAGCCAAAAACATTCAGTACTTC
>TRBV27|TRBJ2-3|-|TRBD2
CASCLAGVTQYF
TGTGCCAGCTGCCTAGCGGGAGTTACGCAGTATTTT
>TRBV14|TRBJ2-5|many|TRBD2
CASSHVASGSETQYF
TGTGCCAGCAGCCATGTGGCTAGCGGGAGTGAGACCCAGTACTTC
>TRBV5-1|TRBJ2-3|many|TRBD1
CASRTGTGISDTQYF
TGCGCCAGCAGAACCGGGACAGGGATCTCAGATACGCAGTATTTT
>TRBV11-3|TRBJ2-7|many|-
CASSSDGYEQYF
TGTGCCAGCAGCTCGGACGGGTACGAGCAGTACTTC
>TRBV9|TRBJ1-5|-|-
CASSVGGAGNQPQHF
TGTGCCAGCAGCGTAGGTGGGGCGGGCAATCAGCCCCAGCATTTT
>TRBV2|TRBJ2-1|few|-
CASSASEGHNQQFF
TGTGCCAGCAGTGCGTCGGAGGGCCACAATCAGCAGTTCTTC
>TRBV19|TRBJ1-2|many|-
CASSPMTARLGNYGYTF
TGTGCCAGTAGTCCGATGACAGCCCGTCTTGGAAACTATGGCTACACCTTC
>TRBV7-8|TRBJ1-1|-|TRBD1
CASSLSRDRDTEAFF
TGTGCCAGCAGCTTATCCCGGGACAGGGACACTGAAGCTTTCTTT